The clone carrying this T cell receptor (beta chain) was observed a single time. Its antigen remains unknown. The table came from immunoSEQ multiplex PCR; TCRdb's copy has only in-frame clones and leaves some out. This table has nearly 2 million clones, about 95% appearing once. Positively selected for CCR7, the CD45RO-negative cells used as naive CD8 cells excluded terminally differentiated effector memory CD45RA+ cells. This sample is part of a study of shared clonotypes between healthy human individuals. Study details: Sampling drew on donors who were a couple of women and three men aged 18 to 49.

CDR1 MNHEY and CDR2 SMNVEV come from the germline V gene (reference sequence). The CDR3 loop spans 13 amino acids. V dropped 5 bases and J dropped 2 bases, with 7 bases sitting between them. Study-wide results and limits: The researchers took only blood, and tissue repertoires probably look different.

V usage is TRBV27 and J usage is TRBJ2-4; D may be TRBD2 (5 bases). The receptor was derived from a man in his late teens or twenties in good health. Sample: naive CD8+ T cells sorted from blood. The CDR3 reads CASSSGSKNIQYF. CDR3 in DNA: TGTGCCAGCAGTAGCGGCTCCAAAAACATTCAGTACTTC.